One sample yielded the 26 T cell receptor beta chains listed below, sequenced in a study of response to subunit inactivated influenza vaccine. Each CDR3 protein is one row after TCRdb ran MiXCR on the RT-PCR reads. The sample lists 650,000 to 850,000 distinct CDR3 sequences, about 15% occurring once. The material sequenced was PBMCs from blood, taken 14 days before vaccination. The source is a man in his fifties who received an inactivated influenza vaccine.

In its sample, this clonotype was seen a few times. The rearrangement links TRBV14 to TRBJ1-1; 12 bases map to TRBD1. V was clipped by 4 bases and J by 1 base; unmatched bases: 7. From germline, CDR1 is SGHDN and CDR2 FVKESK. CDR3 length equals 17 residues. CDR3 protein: CASSPLGQGAPNTEAFF. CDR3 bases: TGTGCCAGCAGCCCACTGGGACAGGGGGCCCCGAACACTGAAGCTTTCTTT.

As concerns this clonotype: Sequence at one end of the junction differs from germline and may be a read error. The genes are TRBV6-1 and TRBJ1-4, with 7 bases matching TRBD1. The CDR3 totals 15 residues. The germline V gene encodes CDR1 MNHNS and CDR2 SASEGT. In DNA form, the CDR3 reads TGTGCCAGCAGCCCCCCGTCAGGGGGATATGAAGAACTGTTTTTT. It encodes CASSPPSGGYEELFF.

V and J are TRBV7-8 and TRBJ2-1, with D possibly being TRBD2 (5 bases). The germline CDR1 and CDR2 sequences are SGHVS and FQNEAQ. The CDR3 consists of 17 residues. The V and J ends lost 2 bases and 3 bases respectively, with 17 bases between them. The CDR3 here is CASSLLAPAHNYNEQFF. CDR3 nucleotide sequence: TGTGCCAGCAGCTTACTAGCCCCAGCCCACAACTACAATGAGCAGTTCTTC. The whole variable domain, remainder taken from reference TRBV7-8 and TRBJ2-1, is GAGVSQSPRYKVAKRGQDVALRCDPISGHVSLFWYQQALGQGPEFLTYFQNEAQLDKSGLPSDRFFAERPEGSVSTLKIQRTQQEDSAVYLCASSLLAPAHNYNEQFFGPGTRLTVL.

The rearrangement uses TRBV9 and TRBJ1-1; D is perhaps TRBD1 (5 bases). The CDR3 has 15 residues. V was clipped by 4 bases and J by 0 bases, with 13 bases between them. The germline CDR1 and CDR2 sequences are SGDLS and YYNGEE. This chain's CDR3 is CASSPHRLMNTEAFF. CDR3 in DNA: TGTGCCAGCAGCCCCCACAGGTTAATGAACACTGAAGCTTTCTTT.

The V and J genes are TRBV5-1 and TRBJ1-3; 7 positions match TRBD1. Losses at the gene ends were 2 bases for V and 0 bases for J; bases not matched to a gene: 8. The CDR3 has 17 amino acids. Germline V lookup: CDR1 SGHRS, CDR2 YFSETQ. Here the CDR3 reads CASSFSGQLSSGNTIYF. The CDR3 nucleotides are TGCGCCAGCAGCTTCTCGGGACAGCTGAGCTCTGGAAACACCATATATTTT.

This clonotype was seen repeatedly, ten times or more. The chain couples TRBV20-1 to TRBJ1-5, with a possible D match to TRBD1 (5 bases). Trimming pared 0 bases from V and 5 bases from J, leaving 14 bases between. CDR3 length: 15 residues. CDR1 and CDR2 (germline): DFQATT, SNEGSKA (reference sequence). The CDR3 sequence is CSARDNGPGHQPQHF. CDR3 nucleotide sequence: TGCAGTGCTAGAGACAACGGCCCGGGGCATCAGCCCCAGCATTTT.

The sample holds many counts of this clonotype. The CDR3 spells CSVEGWPGTDTQYF. As DNA, the CDR3 is TGCAGCGTTGAAGGGTGGCCTGGCACAGATACGCAGTATTTT. The chain employs TRBV29-1 and TRBJ2-3; no firm D call. Germline CDR1 reads SQVTM; CDR2 reads ANQGSEA. Trimming removed 1 base at V and 1 base at J, with 9 bases between. CDR3 length: 14 amino acids.

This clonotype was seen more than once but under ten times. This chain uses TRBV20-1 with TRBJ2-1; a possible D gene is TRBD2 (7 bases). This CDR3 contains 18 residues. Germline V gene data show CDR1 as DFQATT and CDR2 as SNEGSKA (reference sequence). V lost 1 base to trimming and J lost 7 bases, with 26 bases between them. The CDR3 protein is CSARGQEKTLAGLNEQFF. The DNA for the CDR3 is TGCAGTGCTAGAGGACAGGAGAAAACTTTAGCGGGCTTGAATGAGCAGTTCTTC.

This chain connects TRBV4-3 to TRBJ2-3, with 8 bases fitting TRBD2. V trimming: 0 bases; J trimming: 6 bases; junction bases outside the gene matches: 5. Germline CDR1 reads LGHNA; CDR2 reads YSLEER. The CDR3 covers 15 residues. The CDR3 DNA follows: TGCGCCAGCAGCCAAGATCCAGCGGGAGAGGATACGCAGTATTTT. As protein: CASSQDPAGEDTQYF.

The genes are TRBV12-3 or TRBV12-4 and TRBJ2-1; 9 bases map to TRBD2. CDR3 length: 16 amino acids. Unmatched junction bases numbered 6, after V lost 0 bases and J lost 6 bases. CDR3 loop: CASSLARLAGLNEQFF. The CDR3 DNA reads TGTGCCAGCAGTTTAGCGCGTCTAGCGGGGCTCAATGAGCAGTTCTTC.

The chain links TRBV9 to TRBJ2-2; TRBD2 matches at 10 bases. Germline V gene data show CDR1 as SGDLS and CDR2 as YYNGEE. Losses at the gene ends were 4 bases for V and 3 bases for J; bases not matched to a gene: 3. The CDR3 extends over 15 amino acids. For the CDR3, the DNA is TGTGCCAGCAGCCCCGGGACTAGCGACACCGGGGAGCTGTTTTTT. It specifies CASSPGTSDTGELFF.

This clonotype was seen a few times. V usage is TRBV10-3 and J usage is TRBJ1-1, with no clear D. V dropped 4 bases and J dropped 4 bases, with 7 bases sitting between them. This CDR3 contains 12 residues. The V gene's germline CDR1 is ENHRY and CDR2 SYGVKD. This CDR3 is CAISGGGTEAFF. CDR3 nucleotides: TGTGCCATCAGTGGGGGTGGCACTGAAGCTTTCTTT.

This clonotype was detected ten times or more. The CDR3 reads CAISVIQSTGHSYEQYF. In nucleotides, the CDR3 is TGTGCCATCAGTGTCATTCAAAGTACAGGACACTCCTACGAGCAGTACTTC. The J gene is TRBJ2-7, the V gene TRBV10-3; D may be TRBD1 (5 bases). Germline V gives CDR1 ENHRY, CDR2 SYGVKD. This CDR3 spans 17 amino acids. Trimming removed 4 bases from V and 0 bases from J, with 19 bases in between.

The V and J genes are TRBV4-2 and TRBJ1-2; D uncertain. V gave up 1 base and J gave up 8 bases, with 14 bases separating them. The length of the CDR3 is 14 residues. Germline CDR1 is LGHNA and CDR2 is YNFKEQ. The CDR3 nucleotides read TGTGCCAGCAGCCAAGCCCTGACCGGGATAGGCTACACCTTC. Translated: CASSQALTGIGYTF.

The CDR3 reads CAWTRGTSLISYEQYF. CDR3 coding DNA: TGTGCCTGGACCCGGGGGACTAGCCTCATCTCCTACGAGCAGTACTTC. V usage is TRBV30 and J usage is TRBJ2-7; 9 bases align to TRBD2. The CDR3 spans 16 residues. Trimming cost V 4 bases and J 0 bases; bases outside gene matches: 10. Germline V gives CDR1 GTSNPN, CDR2 SVGIG (reference sequence).

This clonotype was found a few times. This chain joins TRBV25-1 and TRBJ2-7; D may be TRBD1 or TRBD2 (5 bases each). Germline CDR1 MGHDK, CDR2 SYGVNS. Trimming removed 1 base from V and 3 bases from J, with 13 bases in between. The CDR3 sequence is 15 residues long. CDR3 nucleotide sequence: TGTGCCAGCAGTGAATCGGGGCAGCGAAGCTACGAGCAGTACTTC. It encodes CASSESGQRSYEQYF.

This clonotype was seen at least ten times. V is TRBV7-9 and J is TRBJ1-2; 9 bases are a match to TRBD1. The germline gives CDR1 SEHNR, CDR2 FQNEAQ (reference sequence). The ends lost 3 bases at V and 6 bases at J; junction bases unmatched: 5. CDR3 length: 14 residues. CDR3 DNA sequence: TGTGCCAGCAGCTTTGGGGACAGGGTCGATGGCTACACCTTC. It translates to CASSFGDRVDGYTF.

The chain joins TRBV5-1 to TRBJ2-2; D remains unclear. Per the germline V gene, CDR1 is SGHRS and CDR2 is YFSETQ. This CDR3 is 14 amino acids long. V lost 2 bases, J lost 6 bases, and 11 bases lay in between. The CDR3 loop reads CASSLDNLPGELFF. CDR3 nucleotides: TGCGCCAGCAGCTTAGACAACCTCCCCGGGGAGCTGTTTTTT. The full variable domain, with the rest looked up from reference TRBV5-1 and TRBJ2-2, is KAGVTQTPRYLIKTRGQQVTLSCSPISGHRSVSWYQQTPGQGLQFLFEYFSETQRNKGNFPGRFSGRQFSNSRSEMNVSTLELGDSALYLCASSLDNLPGELFFGEGSRLTVL.

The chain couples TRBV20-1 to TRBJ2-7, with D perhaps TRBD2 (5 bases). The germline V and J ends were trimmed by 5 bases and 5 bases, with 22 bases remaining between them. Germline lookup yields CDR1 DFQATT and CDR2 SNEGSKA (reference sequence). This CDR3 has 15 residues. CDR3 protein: CSAGGSTGFLDEQYF. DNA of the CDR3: TGCAGTGCTGGAGGATCGACTGGGTTTTTAGACGAGCAGTACTTC.

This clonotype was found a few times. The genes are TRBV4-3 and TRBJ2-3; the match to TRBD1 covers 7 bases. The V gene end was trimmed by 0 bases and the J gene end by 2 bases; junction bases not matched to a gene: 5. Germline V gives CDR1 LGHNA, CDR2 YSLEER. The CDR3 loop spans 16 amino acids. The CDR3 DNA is TGCGCCAGCAGCCAAGAGCAACAGGGGAACACAGATACGCAGTATTTT. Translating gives CASSQEQQGNTDTQYF.

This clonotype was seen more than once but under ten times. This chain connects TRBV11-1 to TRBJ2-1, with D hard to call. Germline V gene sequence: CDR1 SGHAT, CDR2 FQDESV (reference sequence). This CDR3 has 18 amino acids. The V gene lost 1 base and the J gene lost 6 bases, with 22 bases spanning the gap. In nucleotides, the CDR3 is TGTGCCAGCAGCTTAGTGTGGTTAAACTCGAAGGACGGCAATGAGCAGTTCTTC. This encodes CASSLVWLNSKDGNEQFF.

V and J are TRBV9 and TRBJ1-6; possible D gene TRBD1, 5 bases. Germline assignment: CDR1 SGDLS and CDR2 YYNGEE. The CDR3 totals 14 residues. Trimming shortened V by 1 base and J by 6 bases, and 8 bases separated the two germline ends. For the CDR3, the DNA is TGTGCCAGCAGCGTAAATCAGGGTAATTCACCCCTCCACTTT. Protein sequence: CASSVNQGNSPLHF.

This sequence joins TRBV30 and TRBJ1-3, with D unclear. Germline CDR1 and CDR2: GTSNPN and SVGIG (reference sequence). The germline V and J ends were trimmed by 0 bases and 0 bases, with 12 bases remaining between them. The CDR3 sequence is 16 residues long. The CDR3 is CAWSVGPGSSGNTIYF. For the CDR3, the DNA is TGTGCCTGGAGTGTAGGGCCGGGAAGCTCTGGAAACACCATATATTTT.

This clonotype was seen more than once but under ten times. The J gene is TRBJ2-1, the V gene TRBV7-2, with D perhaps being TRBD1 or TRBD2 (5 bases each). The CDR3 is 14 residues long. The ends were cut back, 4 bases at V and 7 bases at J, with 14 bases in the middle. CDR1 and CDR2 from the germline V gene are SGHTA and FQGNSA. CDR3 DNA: TGTGCCAGCAGCTACGGGGCAAGTGGAAATGAGCAGTTCTTC. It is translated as CASSYGASGNEQFF.

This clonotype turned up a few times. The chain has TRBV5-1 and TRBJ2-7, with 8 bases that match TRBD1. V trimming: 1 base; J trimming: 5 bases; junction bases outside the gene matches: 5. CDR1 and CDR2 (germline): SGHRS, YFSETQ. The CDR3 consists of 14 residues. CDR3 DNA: TGCGCCAGCAGCTTGATAGAGACAGGGGACGAGCAGTACTTC. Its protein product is CASSLIETGDEQYF.

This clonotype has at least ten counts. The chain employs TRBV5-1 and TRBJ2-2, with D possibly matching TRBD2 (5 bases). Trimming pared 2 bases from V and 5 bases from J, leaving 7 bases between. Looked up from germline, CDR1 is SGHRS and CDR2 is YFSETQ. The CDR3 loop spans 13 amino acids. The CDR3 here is CASSFGGTGELFF. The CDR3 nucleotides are TGCGCCAGCAGCTTTGGAGGAACCGGGGAGCTGTTTTTT.